These 6 T cell receptor beta chains were all obtained from the same sample, sequenced in a study of naive and memory T cell subsets (dated by TCRdb to about 2017). The method behind the library was 5' RACE. This sample was sequenced with an Illumina MiSeq. The ligated cDNA was amplified in four rounds of PCR with nested alpha and beta constant region primers together with the SP2 primer. The raw public data were reprocessed by TCRdb itself: fastp quality trimming at Q25, MiXCR clonotype calling, in-frame beta chains only. CDR3 protein sequences are deduplicated, and each keeps its most common genes and DNA. The sample table holds 58,000 or so distinct CDR3 sequences, of which over 6% were seen once. Approximately 9.7% of the sample comes from the top ten. A robust, sensitive protocol for the amplification, sequencing and analysis of TCRs was described in the study, in which 3' ligation of a UMI-containing oligonucleotide to TCR cDNA was used.

Source of these receptors: a female donor in good health.

The chain couples TRBV19 to TRBJ1-5; 7 bases fit TRBD1. V dropped 4 bases and J dropped 6; count of bases not matched to a gene: 12. This CDR3 comprises 16 residues. In germline, CDR1 is LNHDA, CDR2 SQIVND (reference sequence). CDR3 sequence reads: CASSKVKGGGGQPQHF. DNA for the CDR3: TGTGCCAGTAGTAAAGTAAAGGGAGGGGGCGGTCAGCCCCAGCATTTT.

Ten or more counts support this clonotype. J is TRBJ2-7 and V is TRBV7-9, with 9 bases lining up with TRBD1. This CDR3 spans 14 amino acids. The germline CDR1 and CDR2 sequences are SEHNR and FQNEAQ (reference sequence). V was pared by 5 bases and J by 6 bases, with 8 bases of the junction left unmatched. The CDR3 region is CASSPTGTGREQYF. The CDR3 coding sequence is TGTGCCAGCAGCCCAACCGGGACAGGGCGCGAGCAGTACTTC. Full variable domain (missing parts from reference TRBV7-9 and TRBJ2-7): DTGVSQNPRHKITKRGQNVTFRCDPISEHNRLYWYRQTLGQGPEFLTYFQNEAQLEKSRLLSDRFSAERPKGSFSTLEIQRTEQGDSAMYLCASSPTGTGREQYFGPGTRLTVT.

The sample holds one count of this clonotype. This may be a read error, as it is one base from a much larger clone. The rearrangement joins TRBV28 to TRBJ2-6; D ambiguous. Trimming removed 8 bases at V and 2 bases at J, with 13 bases between. The CDR3 has 15 amino acids. CDR1 is MDHEN and CDR2 is SYDVKM in the germline V gene. CDR3 amino acids: CASGSEVAGANVLTF. CDR3 nucleotide sequence: TGTGCCAGCGGTTCAGAGGTGGCTGGGGCCAACGTCCTGACTTTC.

In this sample, this clonotype turned up many times. The chain joins TRBV6-5 to TRBJ1-6, with no clear D. The CDR3 consists of 13 residues. CDR1 is MNHEY and CDR2 is SVGAGI in the germline V gene. V dropped 0 bases and J dropped 9 bases, with 6 bases sitting between them. In nucleotides, the CDR3 is TGTGCCAGCAGTTACTCAGGGTCTTCACCCCTCCACTTT. This sequence encodes CASSYSGSSPLHF.

This clonotype appeared many times. The chain joins TRBV7-2 to TRBJ2-5; a possible D gene is TRBD1 (6 bases). This CDR3 comprises 15 residues. The V gene's germline CDR1 is SGHTA and CDR2 FQGNSA. V was clipped by 4 bases and J by 0 bases, with 12 bases between them. The CDR3 loop reads CASSSSRGNQETQYF. CDR3 DNA sequence: TGTGCCAGCAGCTCCTCCAGGGGTAACCAAGAGACCCAGTACTTC.

Ten or more counts support this clonotype. The V and J genes are TRBV12-3 or TRBV12-4 and TRBJ1-5; the match to TRBD1 covers 7 bases. The CDR3 loop spans 14 amino acids. The V and J ends lost 7 bases and 7 bases, in that order; junction bases with no gene match: 10. The CDR3 DNA sequence: TGTGCCAGCACCGTACAGGGGAGCCAACAGCCCCAGCATTTT. This translates into CASTVQGSQQPQHF.